The clone carrying this T cell receptor beta chain was recorded only once. Original processing notes: Reference gene primer amplification gave nucleated cell count estimates. TCRdb keeps only in-frame clones here, not all; method: immunoSEQ multiplex PCR. D and trimming were read from the DNA, whereas the V and J calls and clone size are those reported in that table. Among about 150,000 clones listed, 88% were seen once. These data originate in a study of blood T cell repertoires in COVID-19. Study in general: Samples came from the United States, Italy and Spain, spanning acute and convalescent COVID-19. PBMCs, B-cell-depleted T cells, or T cells provided the cDNA or gDNA that made up the material.

Per germline, CDR1 GTSNPN and CDR2 SVGIG (reference sequence). The CDR3 runs 13 residues. Trimming removed 5 bases from V and 4 bases from J, with 14 bases in between. V usage is TRBV30 and J usage is TRBJ2-5; D not certain. The material sequenced was peripheral blood. The TCR sequence derives from a woman in her 70s with acute or convalescent COVID-19. CDR3: CAWSLPPSETQYF. The CDR3 bases are TGTGCCTGGTCACTCCCTCCGTCAGAGACCCAGTACTTC.